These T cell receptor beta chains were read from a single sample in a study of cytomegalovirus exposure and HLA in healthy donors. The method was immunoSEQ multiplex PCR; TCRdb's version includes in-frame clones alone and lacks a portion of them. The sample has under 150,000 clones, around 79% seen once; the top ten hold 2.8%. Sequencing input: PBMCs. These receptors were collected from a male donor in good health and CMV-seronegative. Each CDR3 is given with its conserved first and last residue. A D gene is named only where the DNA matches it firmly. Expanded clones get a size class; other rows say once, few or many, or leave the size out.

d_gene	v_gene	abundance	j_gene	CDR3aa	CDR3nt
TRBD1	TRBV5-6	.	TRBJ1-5	CASSTLTGRTHF	TGTGCCAGCAGCACGTTGACAGGGCGCACGCATTTT
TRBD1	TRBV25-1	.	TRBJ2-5	CASSDDQEGGHQETQYF	TGTGCCAGCAGTGATGATCAGGAAGGGGGCCACCAAGAGACCCAGTACTTC
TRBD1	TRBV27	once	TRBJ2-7	CASSLQGASYEQYF	TGTGCCAGCAGTTTACAGGGGGCGTCCTACGAGCAGTACTTC
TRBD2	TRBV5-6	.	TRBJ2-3	CASSWRGVKSTDTQYF	TGTGCCAGCAGCTGGCGGGGGGTCAAAAGCACAGATACGCAGTATTTT
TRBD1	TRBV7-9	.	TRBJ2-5	CASSFTGGHRETQYF	TGTGCCAGCAGCTTTACAGGGGGCCATCGGGAGACCCAGTACTTC
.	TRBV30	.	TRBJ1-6	CASMVGARNSPLHF	TGTGCCTCAATGGTGGGGGCGAGAAATTCACCCCTCCACTTT
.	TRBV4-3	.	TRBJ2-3	CASSRRTGPDTQYF	TGCGCCAGCAGCCGGCGAACAGGGCCAGATACGCAGTATTTT
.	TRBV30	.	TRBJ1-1	CASRVAAPEAFF	TGTGCCTCCAGGGTCGCGGCGCCTGAAGCTTTCTTT
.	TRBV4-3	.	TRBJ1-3	CASSQKDNTGNTIYF	TGCGCCAGCAGCCAAAAAGACAATACCGGAAACACCATATATTTT
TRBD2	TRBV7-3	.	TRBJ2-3	CASSLIAGGITDTQYF	TGTGCCAGCAGCTTAATAGCGGGGGGGATCACAGATACGCAGTATTTT